This T cell receptor beta chain emerged from a study of blood T cell repertoires in COVID-19. Trimming took off 1 base at V and 2 bases at J, with 8 bases between the two ends. The CDR3 consists of 14 residues. Germline V gives CDR1 LGHDT, CDR2 YNNKEL (reference sequence). TCRdb's table, derived via immunoSEQ multiplex PCR, lists solely in-frame clones and lacks some. The sample has fewer than 250,000 clones; around 84% are singletons. This clone has just a few counts. The Seattle site enrolled patients during active infection and followed them longitudinally. The sample comprised peripheral blood. This TCR came from an elderly woman with COVID-19, enrolled during active disease. The chain recombines TRBV3-1 (or the pseudogene TRBV3-2) with TRBJ1-2, with D unclear. The CDR3 coding sequence is TGTGCCAGCAGCCAAGGGACGGGAAACTATGGCTACACCTTC. Residues: CASSQGTGNYGYTF.